The sequence of this T cell receptor beta chain was determined in a study of glioma-infiltrating T cells after dendritic cell vaccination. Overall study context: Patients had newly diagnosed or recurrent glioblastoma and received dendritic cell vaccines.

V shed 4 bases and J 7 bases; nucleotides not matched to a gene: 7. The length of the CDR3 is 14 residues. The germline V gene has CDR1 SGHRS and CDR2 YFSETQ. The table came from immunoSEQ multiplex PCR; TCRdb's copy has only in-frame clones and leaves some out. The sample includes about 99,000 clones, 75% to 85% of them seen just once. This sequence joins TRBV5-1 and TRBJ2-7; 11 bases agree with TRBD1. This specimen consisted of blood, obtained before dendritic cell vaccination. The clonotype was recovered from a human donor with glioblastoma. CDR3 DNA sequence: TGCGCCAGCAGCCGGGACAGGGGGGGTCAGGAGCAGTACTTC. Encoded protein: CASSRDRGGQEQYF.